This paragraph covers one TCR beta chain sequence. The ends lost 5 bases at V and 13 bases at J; junction bases unmatched: 13. Germline V gene data show CDR1 as SGHNT and CDR2 as YENEEA. The CDR3 totals 14 residues. This sample stems from a study of control samples from healthy donors and cancer patients. Some clones are missing from TCRdb's copy, which holds only in-frame ones; the method was immunoSEQ multiplex PCR. The sample carries 95,000 to 150,000 clones, 87% recorded once. The specimen sequenced was blood. The chain joins TRBV11-3 to TRBJ2-5; 10 bases line up with TRBD2. This receptor was obtained from a young man in good health. CDR3 residues: CASSPLGTSGARYF. DNA of the CDR3: TGTGCCAGCAGCCCCTTAGGAACTAGCGGGGCCCGGTACTTC. Using reference TRBV11-3 and TRBJ2-5 for the parts outside the CDR3, the full variable domain is EAGVVQSPRYKIIEKKQPVAFWCNPISGHNTLYWYLQNLGQGPELLIRYENEEAVDDSQLPKDRFSAERLKGVDSTLKIQPAELGDSAVYLCASSPLGTSGARYFGPGTRLLVL.